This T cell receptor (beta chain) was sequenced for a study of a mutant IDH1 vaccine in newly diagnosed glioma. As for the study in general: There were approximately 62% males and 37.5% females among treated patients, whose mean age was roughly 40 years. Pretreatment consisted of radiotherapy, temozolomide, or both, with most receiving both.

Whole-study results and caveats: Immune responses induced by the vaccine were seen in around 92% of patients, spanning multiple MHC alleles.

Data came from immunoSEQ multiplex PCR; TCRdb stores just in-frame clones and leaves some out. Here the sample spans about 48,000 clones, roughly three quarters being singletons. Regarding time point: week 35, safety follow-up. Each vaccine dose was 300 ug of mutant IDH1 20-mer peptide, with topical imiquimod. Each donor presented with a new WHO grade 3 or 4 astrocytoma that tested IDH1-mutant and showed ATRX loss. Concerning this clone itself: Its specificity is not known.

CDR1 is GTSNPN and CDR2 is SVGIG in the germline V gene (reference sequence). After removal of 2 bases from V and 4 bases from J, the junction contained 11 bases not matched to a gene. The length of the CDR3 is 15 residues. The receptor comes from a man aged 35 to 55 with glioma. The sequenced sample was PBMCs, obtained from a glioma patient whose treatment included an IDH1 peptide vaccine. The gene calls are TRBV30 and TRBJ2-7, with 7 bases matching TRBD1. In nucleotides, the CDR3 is TGTGCCTGGAGTCTCCGTGACAGGGCGCGTTACGAGCAGTACTTC. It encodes CAWSLRDRARYEQYF.